This passage covers 24 T cell receptor beta chains from one sample sequenced in a study of blood T cell repertoires in COVID-19 (dated by TCRdb to 2019 to 2021). Libraries were prepared through the immunoSEQ multiplex PCR assay. Drawn from immuneACCESS, this table holds only the in-frame rearrangements with V and J called that TCRdb kept. Clones are partly lost; checked studies trace under half to an unresolved V gene and leave the rest unexplained. In this sample the table shows about 260,000 clones, around 82% of which occur a single time. Of the sample, less than 10% is held by the ten largest clones. Material: peripheral blood. Receptors were obtained from a human donor in a cohort sampled during active COVID-19.

The chain uses TRBV28 and TRBJ1-1, with a possible D match to TRBD1 (5 bases). Germline CDR1 MDHEN, CDR2 SYDVKM. This CDR3 region has 14 residues. V was cut by 2 bases and J by 10 bases, with 17 bases left in between. CDR3 bases: TGTGCCAGCAGTTTACCCGGGGGGGGGAGGAGAGCTTTCTTT. Its protein product is CASSLPGGGRRAFF.

The J gene is TRBJ1-6, the V gene TRBV28, with 7 bases matching TRBD1. Germline V gives CDR1 MDHEN, CDR2 SYDVKM. The CDR3 consists of 16 residues. V shed 3 bases, J shed 4 bases, and the junction held 6 bases outside the gene matches. DNA of the CDR3: TGTGCCAGCAGTTTTCCACAGGGGAATTATAATTCACCCCTCCACTTT. As protein: CASSFPQGNYNSPLHF.

CDR3 bases: TGTGCCAGCAGTGAATTCTGGGCGGGGGGGCGAGAGCAGTACTTC. Its protein product is CASSEFWAGGREQYF. The chain carries TRBV25-1 and TRBJ2-7, with 9 positions matching TRBD2. Germline assignment: CDR1 MGHDK and CDR2 SYGVNS. This CDR3 is 15 amino acids long. After removal of 1 base from V and 7 bases from J, the junction contained 8 bases not matched to a gene.

The chain is built from TRBV11-3 and TRBJ2-1; a weak D match, TRBD2 (6 bases). The CDR3 is 13 amino acids. The V gene's germline CDR1 is SGHNT and CDR2 YENEEA. Trimming took off 8 bases at V and 6 bases at J, with 14 bases between the two ends. The CDR3 coding sequence is TGTGCCAGCGGACTAACTAGCCTCAATGAGCAGTTCTTC. Its protein is CASGLTSLNEQFF.

This rearrangement joins TRBV12-3 or TRBV12-4 to TRBJ2-3; D unresolved. V lost 5 bases to trimming and J lost 4 bases, with 4 bases between them. The CDR3 has 11 amino acids. The CDR3, as DNA: TGTGCCAGCAGTCCCGCAGATACGCAGTATTTT. It specifies CASSPADTQYF.

The chain employs TRBV7-8 and TRBJ1-2; no firm D call. V lost 1 base and J 3 bases, leaving 12 bases between the germline ends. Germline-derived CDR1 and CDR2 are SGHVS and FQNEAQ. This CDR3 contains 15 residues. The CDR3 is CASSLESPRDYGYTF. The CDR3 DNA follows: TGTGCCAGCAGCTTAGAATCCCCGAGGGACTATGGCTACACCTTC.

V and J are TRBV19 and TRBJ1-2; D is undetermined. Trimming removed 5 bases at V and 0 bases at J, with 19 bases between. CDR3 size: 17 residues. Germline lookup yields CDR1 LNHDA and CDR2 SQIVND (reference sequence). CDR3 in DNA: TGTGCCAGTAGTTCACCCGGAGACCAACGGGCTAACTATGGCTACACCTTC. It translates to CASSSPGDQRANYGYTF.

The rearrangement joins TRBV11-1 to TRBJ2-7, with 10 positions matching TRBD1. Trimming cost V 5 bases and J 5 bases; bases outside gene matches: 9. CDR1 is SGHAT and CDR2 is FQDESV in the germline V gene (reference sequence). The CDR3 covers 15 residues. Here the CDR3 DNA reads TGTGCCAGCAGCCCGCCGGGACAGGGGCGCCACGAGCAGTACTTC. It translates to CASSPPGQGRHEQYF.

This clone was picked up a small number of times. The chain has TRBV19 and TRBJ1-5; a weak D match, TRBD1 (6 bases). The CDR3 extends over 13 amino acids. V was shortened by 5 bases and J by 11 bases, with 16 bases between the two germline ends. Germline values: CDR1 LNHDA, CDR2 SQIVND (reference sequence). The CDR3 sequence is CASSPQQGPSQHF. CDR3 bases: TGTGCCAGTAGTCCACAACAGGGTCCATCCCAGCATTTT.

V is TRBV10-1 and J is TRBJ2-2; possible D gene TRBD2, 6 bases. The CDR3 is 13 residues long. Per germline, CDR1 WNHNN and CDR2 SYGVQD (reference sequence). The ends were cut back, 7 bases at V and 5 bases at J, with 11 bases in the middle. DNA for the CDR3: TGCGCCAGCATGGACGCGGGGACCGGGGAGCTGTTTTTT. This translates into CASMDAGTGELFF.

This clone was counted many times. V usage is TRBV10-1 and J usage is TRBJ2-3; TRBD2 is a possible D gene (5 bases). The CDR3 runs to 15 residues. Trimming took off 0 bases at V and 4 bases at J, with 11 bases between the two ends. Looked up from germline, CDR1 is WNHNN and CDR2 is SYGVQD (reference sequence). The CDR3 loop is CASSESRRRADTQYF. The CDR3, as DNA: TGCGCCAGCAGTGAGTCGCGCAGGCGGGCAGATACGCAGTATTTT.

The chain has TRBV19 and TRBJ1-2, with D maybe TRBD1 (5 bases). The CDR3 is 17 amino acids. V lost 2 bases and J lost 0, with 16 bases in between. Germline V gene sequence: CDR1 LNHDA, CDR2 SQIVND (reference sequence). The CDR3: CASSIRPGQTANYGYTF. The CDR3 nucleotides are TGTGCCAGTAGTATAAGGCCAGGGCAAACAGCTAACTATGGCTACACCTTC.

This clone was detected only once. J is TRBJ2-2 and V is TRBV2; a weak D match, TRBD2 (6 bases). This CDR3 contains 12 residues. Trimming shortened V by 6 bases and J by 8 bases, and 10 bases separated the two germline ends. Germline loops: CDR1 SNHLY, CDR2 FYNNEI. For the CDR3, the DNA is TGTGCCAGCAGACTAGCCCCGGGGGAGCTGTTTTTT. This codes for CASRLAPGELFF.

The chain employs TRBV6-5 and TRBJ2-5; 7 bases agree with TRBD2. Germline V gene data show CDR1 as MNHEY and CDR2 as SVGAGI. This CDR3 spans 15 amino acids. V shed 2 bases, J shed 5 bases, and the junction held 8 bases outside the gene matches. The CDR3 DNA sequence: TGTGCCAGCAGTTACGGGGCGGGAGCGGTGGAGACCCAGTACTTC. It specifies CASSYGAGAVETQYF.

This clone appeared a single time. The chain carries TRBV7-2 and TRBJ2-3; TRBD1 matches 7 bases. Germline loops: CDR1 SGHTA, CDR2 FQGNSA. This CDR3 comprises 16 residues. V shed 1 base, J shed 3 bases, and the junction held 7 bases outside the gene matches. This CDR3 reads CASSLDDRVLTDTQYF. DNA of the CDR3: TGTGCCAGCAGCTTAGATGACAGGGTATTAACAGATACGCAGTATTTT.

The chain carries TRBV27 and TRBJ1-5; TRBD1 might be the D (5 bases). Trimming pared 5 bases from V and 1 base from J, leaving 24 bases between. CDR1 is MNHEY and CDR2 is SMNVEV in the germline V gene (reference sequence). The CDR3 is made up of 19 amino acids. The CDR3 region has the DNA TGTGCCAGCAGTCCCTATAGGACCGGCCTGGGGGGAAGCAATCAGCCCCAGCATTTT. This encodes CASSPYRTGLGGSNQPQHF.

The chain employs TRBV19 and TRBJ1-4; 9 bases are a match to TRBD1. The junction had 14 bases not matched to a gene; V was cut back by 4 bases and J by 8 bases. CDR1 and CDR2 (germline): LNHDA, SQIVND (reference sequence). The CDR3 is made up of 17 amino acids. DNA for the CDR3: TGTGCCAGTAGTACCCCCAGGACAGGGGTAGTCGGGGAAAAACTGTTTTTT. Its protein is CASSTPRTGVVGEKLFF.

The chain is built from TRBV19 and TRBJ2-3; TRBD1 might be the D (5 bases). V gave up 5 bases and J gave up 2 bases, with 14 bases separating them. Per the germline V gene, CDR1 is LNHDA and CDR2 is SQIVND (reference sequence). The CDR3 totals 15 residues. As DNA, the CDR3 is TGTGCCAGTAGTCCGGCGACAGCGCTCACAGATACGCAGTATTTT. It yields the protein CASSPATALTDTQYF.

This chain uses TRBV5-4 with TRBJ2-1; D not resolved. This CDR3 contains 12 residues. V lost 0 bases and J 9 bases, leaving 7 bases between the germline ends. CDR1 is SGHNT and CDR2 is YYREEE in the germline V gene (reference sequence). CDR3 DNA: TGTGCCAGCAGCTTGGATCGAGGTGAGCAGTTCTTC. Its protein is CASSLDRGEQFF.

The V gene is TRBV6-5, the J gene TRBJ1-3; weak D call: TRBD1 (6 bases). In germline, CDR1 is MNHEY, CDR2 SVGAGI. The V end lost 5 bases, the J end lost 2 bases, and 10 bases lay between the germline ends. This CDR3 comprises 14 residues. The CDR3 DNA follows: TGTGCCAGCAGTCCCACAGGGACTGGAAACACCATATATTTT. Protein: CASSPTGTGNTIYF.

In DNA form, the CDR3 reads TGCGCCAGCAGCTTGATTAGCGGGAGCACAGATACGCAGTATTTT. This codes for CASSLISGSTDTQYF. The chain links TRBV5-1 to TRBJ2-3; 7 bases line up with TRBD2. With V trimmed by 1 base and J by 0 bases, 2 bases remained unmatched. Per germline, CDR1 SGHRS and CDR2 YFSETQ. The CDR3 is made up of 15 amino acids. Full variable domain (rest looked up from reference TRBV5-1 and TRBJ2-3): KAGVTQTPRYLIKTRGQQVTLSCSPISGHRSVSWYQQTPGQGLQFLFEYFSETQRNKGNFPGRFSGRQFSNSRSEMNVSTLELGDSALYLCASSLISGSTDTQYFGPGTRLTVL.

This chain links TRBV6-5 with TRBJ2-5; 7 nucleotides align to TRBD1. J gave up 7 bases and V 7 bases, and 9 bases lay outside the gene matches. The CDR3 is made up of 13 amino acids. Germline V gene data show CDR1 as MNHEY and CDR2 as SVGAGI. CDR3 nucleotides: TGTGCCAGCACCAGGGGGATAGGTGGGACCCAGTACTTC. Its protein product is CASTRGIGGTQYF.

The V and J genes are TRBV27 and TRBJ1-1; D gene unclear. Between the trimmed V and J ends, which lost 8 bases and 1 base, there was a span of 14 bases. The length of the CDR3 is 14 residues. The germline gives CDR1 MNHEY, CDR2 SMNVEV (reference sequence). CDR3 in DNA: TGTGCCAGCCGGTCCCCGCGTACGAACACTGAAGCTTTCTTT. This codes for CASRSPRTNTEAFF.

The chain has TRBV9 and TRBJ2-1, with D possibly TRBD2 on 6 matching bases. This CDR3 contains 17 residues. The germline V and J ends were trimmed by 4 bases and 0 bases, with 17 bases remaining between them. CDR1 is SGDLS and CDR2 is YYNGEE in the germline V gene. The CDR3 here is CASSLLTGSNSYNEQFF. In DNA form, the CDR3 reads TGTGCCAGCAGCCTACTCACCGGGAGTAACTCCTACAATGAGCAGTTCTTC.